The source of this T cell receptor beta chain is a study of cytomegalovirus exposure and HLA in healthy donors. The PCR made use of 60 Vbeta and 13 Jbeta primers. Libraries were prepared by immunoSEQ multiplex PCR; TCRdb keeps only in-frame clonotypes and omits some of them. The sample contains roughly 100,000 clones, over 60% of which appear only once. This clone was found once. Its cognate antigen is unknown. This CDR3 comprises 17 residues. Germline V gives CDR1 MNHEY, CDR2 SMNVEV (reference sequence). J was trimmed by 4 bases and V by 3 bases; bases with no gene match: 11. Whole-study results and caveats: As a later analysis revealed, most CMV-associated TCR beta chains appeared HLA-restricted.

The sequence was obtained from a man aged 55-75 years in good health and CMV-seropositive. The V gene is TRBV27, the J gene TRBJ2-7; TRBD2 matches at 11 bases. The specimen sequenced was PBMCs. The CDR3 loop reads CASSFGVAGGRTYEQYF. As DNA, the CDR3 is TGTGCCAGCAGTTTTGGGGTAGCGGGGGGGCGAACGTACGAGCAGTACTTC.